The 8 T cell receptor beta chains in this list originate from one sample, sequenced in a study of technical replicates of blood from several donors. TCRdb's table, derived via immunoSEQ multiplex PCR, lists solely in-frame clones and lacks some. Among approximately 13,000 clones listed, more than 75% were seen once. Sequenced: PBMCs. Receptors were obtained from a human donor in good health.

A few counts support this clone. This chain connects TRBV10-1 to TRBJ2-7; D uncertain. The germline V gene has CDR1 WNHNN and CDR2 SYGVQD (reference sequence). This CDR3 is 13 amino acids long. V was trimmed by 3 bases and J by 0 bases, leaving 6 bases between them. CDR3 loop: CASSDGLSYEQYF. The CDR3 region has the DNA TGCGCCAGCAGTGATGGGCTCTCCTACGAGCAGTACTTC.

The gene calls are TRBV27 and TRBJ2-1; D might be TRBD2 (5 bases). The V and J ends lost 4 bases and 2 bases respectively, with 15 bases between them. This CDR3 comprises 16 residues. The germline V gene encodes CDR1 MNHEY and CDR2 SMNVEV (reference sequence). As DNA, the CDR3 is TGTGCCAGCAGTTCCCCCCGTAGCGCAACCTACAATGAGCAGTTCTTC. Its protein is CASSSPRSATYNEQFF.

As to this clone: Other DNA variants within this sample encode the same CDR3. The chain couples TRBV5-5 to TRBJ2-3; possibly TRBD1 for D (5 bases). Germline V gives CDR1 SGHKS, CDR2 YYEKEE (reference sequence). This CDR3 spans 14 amino acids. The V end lost 1 base, the J end lost 4 bases, and 10 bases lay between the germline ends. This chain's CDR3 is CASSLQGAADTQYF. CDR3 coding DNA: TGTGCCAGCAGCTTGCAAGGGGCCGCAGATACGCAGTATTTT.

The chain links TRBV10-1 to TRBJ2-3; tentatively, D is TRBD2 (6 bases). Germline CDR1 and CDR2: WNHNN and SYGVQD (reference sequence). The V end lost 8 bases, the J end lost 2 bases, and 20 bases lay between the germline ends. The CDR3 covers 16 residues. The CDR3 DNA reads TGCGCCAGCCAAGGAGTCGCGGCGGGAAACACAGATACGCAGTATTTT. As protein: CASQGVAAGNTDTQYF.

This clone has a handful of counts. The chain is built from TRBV20-1 and TRBJ1-1, with 8 bases that match TRBD1. The J segment lost 10 bases and the V segment lost 6 bases, leaving 7 bases of the junction unmatched. The CDR3 spans 11 residues. Germline loops: CDR1 DFQATT, CDR2 SNEGSKA (reference sequence). The CDR3: CSASDRELAFF. The CDR3 DNA reads TGCAGTGCCTCGGACAGGGAATTAGCTTTCTTT.

The chain joins TRBV28 to TRBJ1-2; TRBD1 is a possible D gene (5 bases). The V gene lost 2 bases and the J gene lost 8 bases, with 18 bases spanning the gap. Germline V gives CDR1 MDHEN, CDR2 SYDVKM. The CDR3 sequence is 15 residues long. CDR3 sequence reads: CASSLVRSKGVGYTF. For the CDR3, the DNA is TGTGCCAGCAGTTTAGTGAGGTCGAAAGGGGTCGGCTACACCTTC.

The chain uses TRBV7-2 and TRBJ1-5, with 9 bases that match TRBD1. CDR1 SGHTA and CDR2 FQGNSA come from the germline V gene. CDR3 size: 15 residues. The V gene end was trimmed by 3 bases and the J gene end by 6 bases; junction bases not matched to a gene: 6. The CDR3 DNA is TGTGCCAGCAGCTTTGCGGGACAGGGTGTTCAGCCCCAGCATTTT. Translating it yields CASSFAGQGVQPQHF.

The rearrangement links TRBV10-2 to TRBJ2-7; TRBD2 agrees at 8 bases. This CDR3 region has 15 residues. J was trimmed by 2 bases and V by 0 bases; bases with no gene match: 3. Germline V gene sequence: CDR1 WSHSY, CDR2 SAAADI. The CDR3 sequence is CASSESAGLAYEQYF. The CDR3 nucleotides read TGCGCCAGCAGTGAGTCCGCGGGACTAGCCTACGAGCAGTACTTC.